This TCR beta chain was found in a study of T-cell reconstitution after alpha-beta-depleted transplantation in children. The study's findings and limits: By about two months after transplant, alpha-beta T cells reportedly arose from several hundred graft clones that had expanded.

Unique molecular identifiers were used in preparing the TCRbeta library. TCRdb itself ran the PCR reads through MiXCR, one entry per CDR3 protein. Among about 980,000 distinct CDR3 sequences listed, about 26% were seen once. About this clonotype itself: Its antigen is as yet unknown.

Germline CDR1 reads SEHNR; CDR2 reads FQNEAQ (reference sequence). This CDR3 is 14 amino acids long. The V end lost 5 bases, the J end lost 6 bases, and 17 bases lay between the germline ends. This clonotype originated in a boy younger than two who had a stem cell transplant for SCID, so the T cells may come from the graft donor. The material was PBMCs, mostly from graft donor cells, obtained 360 days after TCRalphabeta/CD19-depleted stem cell transplant. The genes are TRBV7-9 and TRBJ2-7; D gene ambiguous. The chain's CDR3 is CASSPSVGWIEQYF. The CDR3 nucleotides are TGTGCCAGCAGCCCTAGTGTGGGATGGATCGAGCAGTACTTC.